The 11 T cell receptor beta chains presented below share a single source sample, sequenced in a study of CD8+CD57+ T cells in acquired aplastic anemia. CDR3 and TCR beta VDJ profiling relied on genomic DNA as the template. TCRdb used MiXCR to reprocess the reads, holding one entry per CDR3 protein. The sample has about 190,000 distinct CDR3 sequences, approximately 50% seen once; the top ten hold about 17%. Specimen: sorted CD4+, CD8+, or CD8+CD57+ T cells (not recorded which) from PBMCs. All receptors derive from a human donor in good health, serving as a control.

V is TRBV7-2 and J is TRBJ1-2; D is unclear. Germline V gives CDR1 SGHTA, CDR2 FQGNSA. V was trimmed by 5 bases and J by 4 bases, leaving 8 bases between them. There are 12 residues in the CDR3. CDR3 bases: TGTGCCAGCAGCCAAGAGGGCTATGGCTACACCTTC. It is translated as CASSQEGYGYTF.

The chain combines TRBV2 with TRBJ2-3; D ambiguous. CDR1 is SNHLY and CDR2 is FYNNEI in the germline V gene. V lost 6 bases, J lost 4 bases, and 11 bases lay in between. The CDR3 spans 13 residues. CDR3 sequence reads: CASRAPTADTQYF. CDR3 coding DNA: TGTGCCAGCAGGGCCCCTACCGCAGATACGCAGTATTTT.

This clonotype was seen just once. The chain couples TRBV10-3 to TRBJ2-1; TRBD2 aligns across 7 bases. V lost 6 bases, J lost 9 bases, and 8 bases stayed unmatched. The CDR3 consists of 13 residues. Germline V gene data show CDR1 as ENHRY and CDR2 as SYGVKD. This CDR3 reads CAIRGGGVGEQFF. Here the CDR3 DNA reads TGTGCCATCAGGGGGGGGGGGGTGGGTGAGCAGTTCTTC.

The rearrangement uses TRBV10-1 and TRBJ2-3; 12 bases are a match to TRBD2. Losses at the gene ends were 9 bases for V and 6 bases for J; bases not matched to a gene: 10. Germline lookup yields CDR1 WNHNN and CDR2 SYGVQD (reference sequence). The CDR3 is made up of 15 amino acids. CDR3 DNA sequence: TGCGCCAGTAACCCGGCTAGCGGGGGGGGGGATACGCAGTATTTT. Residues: CASNPASGGGDTQYF.

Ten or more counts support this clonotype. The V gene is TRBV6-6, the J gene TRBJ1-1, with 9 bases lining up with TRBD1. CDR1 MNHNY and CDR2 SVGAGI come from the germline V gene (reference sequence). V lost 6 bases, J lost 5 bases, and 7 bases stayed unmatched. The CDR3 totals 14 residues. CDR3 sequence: CASSMTGGRTEAFF. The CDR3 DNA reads TGTGCCAGCAGCATGACAGGGGGTCGGACTGAAGCTTTCTTT.

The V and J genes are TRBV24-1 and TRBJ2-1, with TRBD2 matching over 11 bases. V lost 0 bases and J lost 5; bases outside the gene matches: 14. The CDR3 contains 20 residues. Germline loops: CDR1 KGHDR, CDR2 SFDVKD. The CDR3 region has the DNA TGTGCCACCAGTGATTTGCGCCGTTCTGGGGCTAGCGGGGGGCACAATGAGCAGTTCTTC. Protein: CATSDLRRSGASGGHNEQFF.

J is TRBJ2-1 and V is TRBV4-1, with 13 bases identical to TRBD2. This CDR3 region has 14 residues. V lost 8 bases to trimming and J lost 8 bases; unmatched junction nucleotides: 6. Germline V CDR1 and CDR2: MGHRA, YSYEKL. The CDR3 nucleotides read TGCGCCAGCCTAGGGACTAGCGGGGCGGATGAGCAGTTCTTC. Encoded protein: CASLGTSGADEQFF.

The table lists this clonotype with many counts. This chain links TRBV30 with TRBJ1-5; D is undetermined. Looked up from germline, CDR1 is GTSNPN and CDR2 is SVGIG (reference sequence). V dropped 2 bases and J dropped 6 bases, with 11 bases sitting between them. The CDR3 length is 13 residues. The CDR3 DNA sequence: TGTGCCTGGAGTTCCGAGGCTAGTCAGCCCCAGCATTTT. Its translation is CAWSSEASQPQHF.

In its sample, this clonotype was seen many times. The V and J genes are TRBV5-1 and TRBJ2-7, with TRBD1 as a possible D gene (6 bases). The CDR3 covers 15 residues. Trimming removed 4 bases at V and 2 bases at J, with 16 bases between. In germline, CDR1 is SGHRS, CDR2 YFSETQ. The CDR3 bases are TGCGCCAGCAGCCTGGGTGGGACATCGACCTACGAGCAGTACTTC. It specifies CASSLGGTSTYEQYF.

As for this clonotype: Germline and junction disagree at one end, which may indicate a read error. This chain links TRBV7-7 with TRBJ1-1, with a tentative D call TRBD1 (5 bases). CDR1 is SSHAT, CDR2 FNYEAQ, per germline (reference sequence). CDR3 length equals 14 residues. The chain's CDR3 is CASSLSGAHTEAFF. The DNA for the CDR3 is TGTGCTAGCAGCTTGAGCGGGGCGCACACTGAAGCTTTCTTT.

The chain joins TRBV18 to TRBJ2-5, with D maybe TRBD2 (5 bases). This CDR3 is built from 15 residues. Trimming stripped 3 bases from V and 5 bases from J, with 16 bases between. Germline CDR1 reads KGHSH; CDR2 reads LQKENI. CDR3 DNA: TGTGCCAGCTCACCCCGTTCCGGCTCGGGGGAGACCCAGTACTTC. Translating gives CASSPRSGSGETQYF.